Detailed here is one TCR beta chain. The antigen is unknown. This sample was included in a study of shared clonotypes between healthy human individuals. Study-level findings and limits: With a few donors compared, about 5% of naive CD4 clonotypes were shared.

DNA at approximately 200 ng, some 31,000 T cell genomes, went into sorted-subset replicate PCRs. TCRdb's table, derived via immunoSEQ multiplex PCR, lists solely in-frame clones and lacks some. In the table there are over 2 million clones, approximately 95% of which are singletons. Terminally differentiated effector memory CD45RA+ cells were excluded from the naive CD8 cells, which were CD45RO-negative and positively selected for CCR7. With 2 bases removed from V and 6 bases from J, the gap between germline ends came to 9 bases. This CDR3 has 13 residues. Germline CDR1 and CDR2: SGDLS and YYNGEE. This TCR was recovered from a man between 18 and 35 years old in good health. The sequenced sample consisted of naive CD8+ T cells sorted from blood. This chain uses TRBV9 with TRBJ2-1, with a weak D call TRBD2 (5 bases). The CDR3: CASSVETINEQFF. In DNA form, the CDR3 reads TGTGCCAGCAGCGTCGAGACTATCAATGAGCAGTTCTTC.